The sequence of this T cell receptor (beta chain) was determined in a study of blood T cell repertoires in COVID-19. About the research overall: The study drew acute and convalescent COVID-19 samples from the United States, Italy and Spain. Sources were T cells, B-cell-depleted T cells, or PBMCs; the material itself was cDNA or gDNA.

To note about this clone: Other DNA sequences in the same sample also yield this CDR3.

Germline loops: CDR1 KGHSH, CDR2 LQKENI. The CDR3 totals 14 residues. Trimming pared 2 bases from V and 0 bases from J, leaving 8 bases between. Study processing details: Amplified reference gene primers provided the basis for estimating nucleated cell counts. The method was immunoSEQ multiplex PCR; TCRdb's version includes in-frame clones alone and lacks a portion of them. V and J calls plus clone size are reproduced from that table; the DNA served to infer D and trimming. The sample shows more than 300,000 clones, 86% of them seen only once. The rearrangement joins TRBV18 to TRBJ2-7; no firm D call. Material: peripheral blood. The origin of this receptor is a woman in her fifties or sixties with acute or convalescent COVID-19. CDR3 sequence reads: CASSPSTGSYEQYF. DNA of the CDR3: TGTGCCAGCTCACCATCCACGGGCTCCTACGAGCAGTACTTC.